Each of the 12 T cell receptor beta chains below was sequenced from the same sample in a study of vaccination effects on CD4 cells after COVID-19. TCRdb's table, derived via immunoSEQ multiplex PCR, lists solely in-frame clones and lacks some. Of approximately 44,000 clones listed, roughly 70% are singletons. ViraFEST used viral peptide pools to expand antigen-specific CD4+ T cells before sequencing. Following 10 days of culture, CD4+ T cells were isolated. People in the vaccine group had not been infected with SARS-CoV-2 before, and their nucleocapsid antibodies were negative. No antigens are known for them. The source was CD4+ T cells from PBMCs cultured with HCoV-OC43 spike peptides, collected before COVID-19 vaccination. As to subset: HCoV-OC43 spike overlapping peptide pool stimulation. These receptors were collected from a human donor who received a COVID-19 vaccine.

V and J are TRBV30 and TRBJ1-5; D possibly corresponds to TRBD1 (5 bases). V was shortened by 0 bases and J by 10 bases, with 10 bases between the two germline ends. The CDR3 runs to 12 residues. The germline gives CDR1 GTSNPN, CDR2 SVGIG (reference sequence). The CDR3 sequence: CAWSVTGGPQHF. The CDR3 DNA reads as TGTGCCTGGAGTGTAACGGGGGGACCCCAGCATTTT. Combining the CDR3 with reference TRBV30 and TRBJ1-5 gives the whole variable domain SQTIHQWPATLVQPVGSPLSLECTVEGTSNPNLYWYRQAAGRGLQLLFYSVGIGQISSEVPQNLSASRPQDRQFILSSKKLLLSDSGFYLCAWSVTGGPQHFGDGTRLSIL.

The chain couples TRBV5-6 to TRBJ1-4, with unresolved D. This CDR3 spans 14 amino acids. V gave up 2 bases and J gave up 6 bases, with 11 bases separating them. Looked up from germline, CDR1 is SGHDT and CDR2 is YYEEEE. The CDR3 nucleotides read TGTGCCAGCAGCTTATTCGGGCAGGATGAAAAACTGTTTTTT. It codes for CASSLFGQDEKLFF.

V usage is TRBV19 and J usage is TRBJ2-5; perhaps TRBD2 as D (6 bases). This CDR3 region has 14 residues. Deletions cut 1 base from V and 9 bases from J, with 15 bases between. The germline gives CDR1 LNHDA, CDR2 SQIVND (reference sequence). The CDR3 loop reads CASSIAGERSAQYF. The CDR3 nucleotides are TGTGCCAGTAGTATAGCGGGAGAGAGGAGTGCCCAGTACTTC.

The V call is TRBV5-1, the J call TRBJ1-1; maybe TRBD1 (6 bases). V lost 2 bases to trimming and J lost 5 bases, with 10 bases between them. The germline CDR1 and CDR2 sequences are SGHRS and YFSETQ. This CDR3 comprises 13 residues. The CDR3 DNA sequence: TGCGCCAGCAGCTTTACAGGGACTACTGAAGCTTTCTTT. This codes for CASSFTGTTEAFF.

The chain is built from TRBV6-5 and TRBJ1-6, with 9 bases matching TRBD1. Germline V gene data show CDR1 as MNHEY and CDR2 as SVGAGI. The CDR3 has 14 residues. Trimming took 4 bases from V and 7 from J; bases not matched to a gene: 2. The CDR3 sequence: CASSWGTGNSPLHF. CDR3 DNA: TGTGCCAGCAGTTGGGGGACAGGGAATTCACCCCTCCACTTT.

The V call is TRBV10-3, the J call TRBJ2-7, with 9 bases aligning to TRBD1. Germline V gene data show CDR1 as ENHRY and CDR2 as SYGVKD. V dropped 8 bases and J dropped 3; count of bases not matched to a gene: 8. The CDR3 has 14 residues. The CDR3 reads CAIGPGTGYYEQYF. DNA of the CDR3: TGTGCCATCGGGCCCGGGACAGGGTACTACGAGCAGTACTTC.

This chain joins TRBV29-1 and TRBJ1-2, with D maybe TRBD1 (5 bases). V was shortened by 5 bases and J by 6 bases, with 10 bases between the two germline ends. The length of the CDR3 is 11 residues. Germline V gene sequence: CDR1 SQVTM, CDR2 ANQGSEA. CDR3 bases: TGCAGCGTTCTCGCAGGGAATGGCTACACCTTC. Translating gives CSVLAGNGYTF.

The V gene is TRBV3-1 (or the pseudogene TRBV3-2), the J gene TRBJ1-1, with D unclear. Deletions cut 1 base from V and 6 bases from J, with 9 bases between. This CDR3 comprises 13 residues. Looked up from germline, CDR1 is LGHDT and CDR2 is YNNKEL (reference sequence). CDR3 region: CASSQVGGAEAFF. The CDR3 DNA is TGTGCCAGCAGCCAAGTGGGAGGAGCTGAAGCTTTCTTT.

The chain carries TRBV10-3 and TRBJ1-2, with D possibly being TRBD1 (6 bases). This CDR3 has 15 residues. V was pared by 10 bases and J by 0 bases, with 18 bases between. Germline lookup yields CDR1 ENHRY and CDR2 SYGVKD. Written as DNA, the CDR3 is TGTGCCACCAGGGGAGCAACGGGGGCTAACTATGGCTACACCTTC. Translation gives CATRGATGANYGYTF.

V is TRBV9 and J is TRBJ2-3, with 7 bases lining up with TRBD1. Germline V gene lookup returns CDR1 SGDLS and CDR2 YYNGEE. The junction had 7 bases not matched to a gene; V was cut back by 7 bases and J by 2 bases. The CDR3 length is 14 residues. DNA for the CDR3: TGTGCCAGCCAGGTTGACAGGGACACAGATACGCAGTATTTT. As protein: CASQVDRDTDTQYF.

The sample holds a few counts of this clone. The chain is built from TRBV4-3 and TRBJ1-2; 8 bases map to TRBD1. This CDR3 is 15 amino acids long. The ends lost 0 bases at V and 4 bases at J; junction bases unmatched: 4. Germline V gene sequence: CDR1 LGHNA, CDR2 YSLEER. CDR3 loop: CASSQDWTGPYGYTF. DNA for the CDR3: TGCGCCAGCAGCCAAGATTGGACAGGGCCCTATGGCTACACCTTC.

The V and J genes are TRBV30 and TRBJ1-5; D not certain. V was clipped by 1 base and J by 6 bases, with 16 bases between them. CDR3 length equals 15 residues. Germline loops: CDR1 GTSNPN, CDR2 SVGIG (reference sequence). CDR3 loop: CAWSGPSTWGQPQHF. The CDR3 coding sequence is TGTGCCTGGAGTGGGCCTTCTACATGGGGTCAGCCCCAGCATTTT.